Presented here are 17 T cell receptor beta chains from one specimen sequenced in a study of T cells in Graves' hyperthyroidism and ophthalmopathy (dated by TCRdb to the late 2010s). Receptors were amplified or captured by multiplex PCR. Sequencing relied on an Illumina HiSeq 2000. The TCR beta CDR3 regions were amplified from the RNA transcripts. A first-round RT-PCR of the TCR CDR3 used the HTBI primer set with the Qiagen OneStep RT-PCR kit. TCRdb redid the processing of the public reads, applying fastp at Q25 and MiXCR, and retained in-frame beta chains. Every entry covers one CDR3 protein and lists the most common genes and DNA from its rows. This sample lists 500,000 to 750,000 distinct CDR3 sequences; 11% to 15% were detected once. Clones ranked in the top ten supply over 6% of the sample. The sequenced sample was blood. These receptors were collected from a woman younger than 30 with Graves' ophthalmopathy.

This clonotype was found many times. V and J are TRBV12-3 or TRBV12-4 and TRBJ1-2, with unresolved D. V was clipped by 7 bases and J by 5 bases, with 8 bases between them. The CDR3 extends over 11 amino acids. The CDR3 coding sequence is TGTGCCAGCACCTGGGAGTATGGCTACACCTTC. Translating it yields CASTWEYGYTF.

The genes are TRBV7-9 and TRBJ2-7; D might be TRBD2 (6 bases). This CDR3 has 13 residues. Germline assignment: CDR1 SEHNR and CDR2 FQNEAQ (reference sequence). V shed 5 bases and J shed 9 bases, with 17 bases lying between them. CDR3 in amino acids: CASSVGEGLRQYF. CDR3 DNA: TGTGCCAGCAGCGTAGGAGAGGGACTTAGGCAGTACTTC.

This clonotype was counted at least ten times. This chain connects TRBV12-3 or TRBV12-4 to TRBJ2-5; no clear D. CDR3 length equals 15 residues. Deletions cut 5 bases from V and 2 bases from J, with 15 bases between. CDR3 nucleotide sequence: TGTGCCAGCAGTCGATCTGGTGCAAGACAAGAGACCCAGTACTTC. Translation: CASSRSGARQETQYF.

The V gene is TRBV12-3 or TRBV12-4, the J gene TRBJ1-3; 7 bases align to TRBD1. Losses at the gene ends were 5 bases for V and 7 bases for J; bases not matched to a gene: 11. The CDR3 has 15 residues. CDR3 region: CASSPDRVARNTIYF. The CDR3 DNA reads as TGTGCCAGCAGTCCCGACAGGGTCGCACGCAACACCATATATTTT.

The chain recombines TRBV4-1 with TRBJ2-3; 11 bases align to TRBD1. This CDR3 contains 16 residues. Germline-derived CDR1 and CDR2 are MGHRA and YSYEKL. After removal of 0 bases from V and 6 bases from J, the junction contained 5 bases not matched to a gene. CDR3 residues: CASSQDGQGAFDTQYF. In DNA form, the CDR3 reads TGCGCCAGCAGCCAAGATGGACAGGGGGCATTCGATACGCAGTATTTT.

This clonotype came up a few times. The chain recombines TRBV9 with TRBJ1-3; D call uncertain. Germline CDR1 SGDLS, CDR2 YYNGEE. This CDR3 spans 14 amino acids. Trimming removed 4 bases at V and 0 bases at J, with 8 bases between. Here the CDR3 reads CASSPKVSGNTIYF. In DNA form, the CDR3 reads TGTGCCAGCAGCCCGAAGGTCTCTGGAAACACCATATATTTT.

The sample holds many counts of this clonotype. One junction end disagrees with the germline gene, perhaps due to a read error. The gene calls are TRBV7-9 and TRBJ1-1; perhaps TRBD1 as D (5 bases). CDR3 length: 11 residues. Germline values: CDR1 SEHNR, CDR2 FQNEAQ (reference sequence). CDR3 in amino acids: CASSPGGEAFF. Written as DNA, the CDR3 is TGCGCCAGCAGCCCCGGGGGGGAAGCTTTCTTT.

This clonotype was counted at least ten times. The rearrangement joins TRBV3-1 to TRBJ1-1; TRBD1 is a possible D gene (5 bases). The germline gives CDR1 LGHDT, CDR2 YNNKEL (reference sequence). The CDR3 contains 13 residues. Trimming removed 0 bases from V and 11 bases from J, with 13 bases in between. CDR3 protein: CASSQEGRRAAFF. In nucleotides, the CDR3 is TGTGCCAGCAGCCAAGAGGGACGACGGGCCGCTTTCTTT. The complete variable domain, with remaining parts taken from reference TRBV3-1 and TRBJ1-1, reads DTAVSQTPKYLVTQMGNDKSIKCEQNLGHDTMYWYKQDSKKFLKIMFSYNNKELIINETVPNRFSPKSPDKAHLNLHINSLELGDSAVYFCASSQEGRRAAFFGQGTRLTVV.

Concerning this clonotype itself: A much larger clone sits a single nucleotide away, making a read error possible. The genes are TRBV6-5 and TRBJ2-7; 7 nucleotides line up with TRBD2. Trimming at V came to 2 bases and at J to 0 bases, leaving 7 bases not matched to a gene. The germline gives CDR1 MNHEY, CDR2 SVGAGI. The CDR3 runs 16 residues. CDR3 DNA sequence: TGTGCCAGCAGTTACCCGACTAGCCTAACCTCCTACGAGCAGTACTTC. This codes for CASSYPTSLTSYEQYF.

This clonotype came up many times. This sequence joins TRBV12-3 or TRBV12-4 and TRBJ2-3; 12 nucleotides align to TRBD2. This CDR3 region has 15 residues. V shed 6 bases and J 2 bases; nucleotides not matched to a gene: 3. The CDR3 loop is CASSRTSGNTDTQYF. The CDR3 DNA reads TGTGCCAGCAGCCGGACTAGCGGGAACACAGATACGCAGTATTTT.

This clonotype has at least ten counts. The chain couples TRBV10-3 to TRBJ1-2; 12 nucleotides match TRBD1. The V and J ends lost 0 bases and 3 bases, in that order; junction bases with no gene match: 2. Germline CDR1 reads ENHRY; CDR2 reads SYGVKD. The CDR3 is made up of 16 amino acids. Here the CDR3 reads CAISESGTGGDYGYTF. CDR3 DNA: TGTGCCATCAGTGAGTCAGGGACAGGGGGCGACTATGGCTACACCTTC.

The chain has TRBV29-1 and TRBJ1-5, with D tentatively TRBD1 (6 bases). This CDR3 is built from 12 residues. Trimming took 7 bases from V and 6 from J, leaving 13 bases between them. The germline V gene has CDR1 SQVTM and CDR2 ANQGSEA. The CDR3 reads CSGSQGTQPQHF. The CDR3 DNA reads as TGCAGCGGTTCACAGGGCACTCAGCCCCAGCATTTT.

This chain links TRBV18 with TRBJ2-1; either TRBD1 or TRBD2 may supply D (5 bases each). Germline values: CDR1 KGHSH, CDR2 LQKENI. The CDR3 loop spans 15 amino acids. The V end was cut by 0 bases, the J end by 5 bases, with 11 bases between. The CDR3 DNA reads as TGTGCCAGCTCACCACCTTGGGACGGGAACAATGAGCAGTTCTTC. Translating gives CASSPPWDGNNEQFF.

This clonotype came up many times. The chain couples TRBV7-2 to TRBJ1-4; no clear D gene. The CDR3 loop spans 16 amino acids. The germline V gene has CDR1 SGHTA and CDR2 FQGNSA. V was trimmed by 6 bases and J by 4 bases, leaving 18 bases between them. CDR3 region: CASSRPMLLDNEKLFF. CDR3 bases: TGTGCCAGCAGTCGCCCAATGTTATTGGATAATGAAAAACTGTTTTTT. Filled out from reference TRBV7-2 and TRBJ1-4, the complete variable domain reads GAGVSQSPSNKVTEKGKDVELRCDPISGHTALYWYRQSLGQGLEFLIYFQGNSAPDKSGLPSDRFSAERTGGSVSTLTIQRTQQEDSAVYLCASSRPMLLDNEKLFFGSGTQLSVL.

The chain links TRBV6-5 to TRBJ2-1, with TRBD1 identical over 9 bases. This CDR3 has 17 amino acids. Per the germline V gene, CDR1 is MNHEY and CDR2 is SVGAGI. V trimming: 1 base; J trimming: 0 bases; junction bases outside the gene matches: 4. This chain's CDR3 is CASSYLDRGSSYNEQFF. The CDR3 DNA reads as TGTGCCAGCAGTTACTTGGACAGGGGAAGCTCCTACAATGAGCAGTTCTTC.

This clonotype has more than one count but fewer than ten. The chain employs TRBV6-4 and TRBJ1-2, with 8 nucleotides matching TRBD1. The V and J ends lost 0 bases and 3 bases, in that order; junction bases with no gene match: 9. Germline lookup yields CDR1 MRHNA and CDR2 SNTAGT. The CDR3 totals 17 residues. The CDR3 DNA reads TGTGCCAGCAGTGACTCCTTTATACAGGGGGTTTACTATGGCTACACCTTC. This codes for CASSDSFIQGVYYGYTF.

This clonotype was detected ten times or more. The V call is TRBV12-3 or TRBV12-4, the J call TRBJ2-3, with 14 positions matching TRBD2. The CDR3 has 15 amino acids. V shed 5 bases, J shed 4 bases, and the junction held 2 bases outside the gene matches. CDR3 nucleotides: TGTGCCAGCAGTGCGACTAGCGGGAGGGCAGATACGCAGTATTTT. It yields the protein CASSATSGRADTQYF.